These T cell receptor beta chains were read from a single sample in a study of human T cells and chemical hapten exposure. One entry per CDR3 protein, called by TCRdb with MiXCR from the RACE reads. This table has some 82,000 distinct CDR3 sequences, over 8.5% appearing once. Source: whole blood, taken in connection with sensitization to the hapten diphenylcyclopropenone (DPC). The source of these receptors is a woman between 45 and 65 years old with alopecia areata. Some clones in this sample may be carry-over from other donors' samples. The CDR3 runs from the conserved cysteine through the conserved F or W. D genes are given only for firm matches. Expanded clones are given a class, and other clones once, few, many or no size at all.

CSGKRGSETEAFF	TGCAGCGGTAAAAGGGGGTCGGAGACTGAAGCTTTCTTT	NA	TRBV29-1	TRBJ1-1	NA
CASSHAEAFF	TGTGCCAGCAGCCACGCTGAAGCTTTCTTT	many	TRBV6-6	TRBJ1-1	NA
CASSQDLPETQYF	TGCGCCAGCAGCCAAGATCTCCCCGAGACCCAGTACTTC	NA	TRBV4-3	TRBJ2-5	NA
CASSPNFGSGQGNTGELFF	NA	many	TRBV7-7	TRBJ2-2	NA
CASSPKLGTSGRAVTDTQYF	TGTGCCAGCAGTCCCAAACTCGGGACTAGCGGGAGGGCGGTCACAGATACGCAGTATTTT	NA	TRBV6-1	TRBJ2-3	TRBD2
CASNRDTSYNEQFF	TGTGCCAGCAACCGGGACACCTCCTACAATGAGCAGTTCTTC	many	TRBV6-5	TRBJ2-1	NA
CAISESGLAGGLQYF	TGTGCCATCAGTGAGTCAGGGCTAGCGGGGGGCCTCCAGTATTTT	many	TRBV10-3	TRBJ2-3	TRBD2
CASSFPYGYTF	TGTGCCAGCAGTTTCCCCTATGGCTACACCTTC	many	TRBV6-1	TRBJ1-2	NA
CASTSSTDTQYF	TGTGCCAGCACTTCCTCCACAGATACGCAGTATTTT	many	TRBV12-3/TRBV12-4	TRBJ2-3	NA
CASSLFAGKGDQPQHF	TGTGCCAGCAGCTTATTTGCGGGGAAAGGAGATCAGCCCCAGCATTTT	few	TRBV7-6	TRBJ1-5	NA
CASSDSSYSNQPQHF	TGCGCCAGCAGTGATTCGAGCTATAGCAATCAGCCCCAGCATTTT	NA	TRBV10-2	TRBJ1-5	NA
CASSDRTTLNSPLHF	TGTGCCAGCAGTGATCGGACAACTCTCAATTCACCCCTCCACTTT	NA	TRBV25-1	TRBJ1-6	NA
CASSLWTSGSQETQYF	TGTGCCAGCAGTTTATGGACTAGCGGGTCCCAAGAGACCCAGTACTTC	few	TRBV28	TRBJ2-5	TRBD2
CASSLGTGRNTEAFF	TGTGCCAGCAGTTTAGGGACAGGTCGGAACACTGAAGCTTTCTTT	NA	TRBV28	TRBJ1-1	TRBD1
CASSQGPAPYEQYF	TGTGCCAGCTCACAGGGCCCCGCACCCTACGAGCAGTACTTC	many	TRBV18	TRBJ2-7	NA
CASRAQGEKLFF	TGTGCCAGCAGGGCTCAGGGGGAAAAACTGTTTTTT	many	TRBV6-6	TRBJ1-4	NA
CASSLGPGSPSYEQYF	TGTGCCAGCAGCTTAGGCCCGGGTTCCCCCTCCTACGAGCAGTACTTC	many	TRBV13	TRBJ2-7	NA
CASSLIRDGGYTF	TGTGCCAGCAGCTTAATTAGAGATGGTGGCTACACCTTC	many	TRBV7-2	TRBJ1-2	NA
CASTRASHTTYEQYF	TGTGCCAGCACCAGGGCGTCTCACACCACCTACGAGCAGTACTTC	few	TRBV28	TRBJ2-7	NA
CASGTDRDPYNEQFF	TGTGCCAGCGGAACGGACAGGGATCCCTACAATGAGCAGTTCTTC	few	TRBV7-6	TRBJ2-1	TRBD1
CASILQGAPNTEAFF	TGTGCCAGCATCCTACAGGGGGCCCCGAACACTGAAGCTTTCTTT	many	TRBV6-2/TRBV6-3	TRBJ1-1	TRBD1
CASRSVGQPQHF	TGTGCCAGCAGGTCGGTGGGTCAGCCCCAGCATTTT	many	TRBV6-2/TRBV6-3	TRBJ1-5	NA
CSVEEGLTGELFF	TGCAGCGTTGAGGAAGGACTTACCGGGGAGCTGTTTTTT	many	TRBV29-1	TRBJ2-2	NA
CSANIRREGYEQYF	TGCAGCGCTAATATACGGCGGGAGGGGTACGAGCAGTACTTC	NA	TRBV29-1	TRBJ2-7	TRBD2
CASSAGQETQYF	TGCGCCAGCAGTGCGGGGCAAGAGACCCAGTACTTC	many	TRBV10-2	TRBJ2-5	NA
CPGAVGNQPQHF	TGCCCCGGGGCGGTTGGAAATCAGCCCCAGCATTTT	many	TRBV29-1	TRBJ1-5	NA